This TCR beta chain was recovered during a study of OX40 agonist ivuxolimab in advanced cancers. For context, the study as a whole: Ivuxolimab was an agonistic, fully human IgG2 monoclonal antibody directed against OX40 (CD134), a costimulatory receptor. Intravenous ivuxolimab was administered to patients every 2 weeks at six dose levels: 0.01, 0.1, 0.3, 1.5, 3 and 10 mg/kg. The paper reports the monotherapy dose-escalation portion (N ≈ 50 patients) of the phase I ivuxolimab trial. Among the roughly 54 dose-escalation patients, some 19 had hepatocellular carcinoma, some 15 melanoma, 9 renal cell carcinoma and 9 head and neck cancer. Patients were allowed to have had prior anti-PD-1, anti-PD-L1 or anti-CTLA-4 therapy, and less than 45% of the dose-escalation patients had previously received checkpoint inhibitors. Partial responses were achieved by three dose-escalation patients, of whom one had hepatocellular carcinoma and two had cutaneous melanoma. The purpose of peripheral TCRbeta sequencing was to test whether ivuxolimab changed TCR sequence diversity and led to clonal T-cell expansion. The dose-escalation cohort was around 83% male with a mean age of around 64 years, ranging from roughly 20 to 80.

This clone has just one count. The target of this receptor is not known. Qualities for individual bases were not recorded, and no much larger clone is one base off. Other nucleotide sequences from this sample produce the same CDR3. Overall results and qualifications from the work: Which antigens the clonally expanded peripheral T cells were specific for was not determined. After ivuxolimab, expanded clones were on average more numerous among CD8+ T cells than among CD4+ T cells. At doses from 0.1 to 3.0 mg/kg, clonal expansion was seen in both CD4+ and CD8+ blood T cells between baseline and week 6. Low levels of normalized T-cell clonal expansion were also seen in some patients who did not respond. In partial responders in the 0.1-3.0 mg/kg groups, normalized peripheral clonal expansion was found to be among the lowest, especially among CD8+ T cells.

Genomic DNA was isolated from the sorted cells so that the TCRbeta CDR3 region could be sequenced. The immunoSEQ Assay was used to sequence the TCRbeta CDR3 regions. TCRdb holds this immuneACCESS table with in-frame rearrangements only. Some clones are missing; in checked studies, unresolved V genes explain under half, and the rest has no known cause. Here the sample has tens of thousands of clones; about nine tenths occur a single time. Roughly 40% of the sample lies in the top ten. Patients with a history of autoimmune disease or receiving systemic immunosuppression were excluded from the trial. Peripheral blood for TCR sequencing was collected from all dose cohorts at baseline, on cycle 4 day 1, and on cycle 7 day 1. Samples came from an open-label, multicenter, first-in-human phase I dose-escalation trial of ivuxolimab. The trial enrolled adults with locally advanced or metastatic head and neck squamous cell, hepatocellular, melanoma or renal cell carcinoma. Before TCR sequencing, CD4+ and CD8+ T cells were separately sorted from peripheral blood.

The sample in question was CD4+ or CD8+ T cells sorted from blood, obtained in a trial of the OX40 agonist ivuxolimab. The sequence derives from an adult with an advanced solid tumor such as melanoma, head and neck, liver or kidney cancer.

The CDR3 corresponds to CASSVYGGMNTEAFF. The bases read TGTGCCAGCAGCGTATATGGGGGGATGAACACTGAAGCTTTCTTT. Recombination joined TRBV9 with TRBJ1-1; the best D guess is TRBD1, with 5 bases matching. The CDR3, cysteine through phenylalanine, is 15 amino acids long. Only CDR3 DNA is held: 45 bases, read in frame from base 1. The V end loses 1 base and the J end loses 0 bases, and a stretch of 10 bases separates them. The germline V gene encodes CDR1 SGDLS and CDR2 YYNGEE.